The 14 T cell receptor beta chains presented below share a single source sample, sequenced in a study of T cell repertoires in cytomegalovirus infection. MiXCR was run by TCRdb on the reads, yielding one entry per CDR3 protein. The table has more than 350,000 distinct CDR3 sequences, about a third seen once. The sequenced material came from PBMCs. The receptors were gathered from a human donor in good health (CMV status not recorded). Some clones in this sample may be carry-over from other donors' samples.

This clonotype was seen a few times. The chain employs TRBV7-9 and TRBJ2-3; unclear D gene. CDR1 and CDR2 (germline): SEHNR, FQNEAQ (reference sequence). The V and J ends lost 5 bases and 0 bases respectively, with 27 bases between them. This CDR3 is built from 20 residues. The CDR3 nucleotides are TGTGCCAGCAGCCCGAGTTCGCCGACTGCCGGAATGACTAGCACAGATACGCAGTATTTT. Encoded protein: CASSPSSPTAGMTSTDTQYF.

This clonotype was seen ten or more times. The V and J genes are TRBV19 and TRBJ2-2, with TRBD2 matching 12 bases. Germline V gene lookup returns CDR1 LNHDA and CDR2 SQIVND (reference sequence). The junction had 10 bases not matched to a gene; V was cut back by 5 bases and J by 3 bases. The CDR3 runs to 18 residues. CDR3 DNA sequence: TGTGCCAGTAGTTCAAACTTGGGACTAGCGGGCTACACCGGGGAGCTGTTTTTT. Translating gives CASSSNLGLAGYTGELFF.

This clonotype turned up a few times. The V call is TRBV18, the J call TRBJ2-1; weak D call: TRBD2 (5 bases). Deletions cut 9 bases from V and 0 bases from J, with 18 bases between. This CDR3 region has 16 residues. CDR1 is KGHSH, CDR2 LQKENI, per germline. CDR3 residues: CASQDLSRDSYNEQFF. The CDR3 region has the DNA TGTGCCAGTCAGGATCTCTCGAGGGACTCCTACAATGAGCAGTTCTTC.

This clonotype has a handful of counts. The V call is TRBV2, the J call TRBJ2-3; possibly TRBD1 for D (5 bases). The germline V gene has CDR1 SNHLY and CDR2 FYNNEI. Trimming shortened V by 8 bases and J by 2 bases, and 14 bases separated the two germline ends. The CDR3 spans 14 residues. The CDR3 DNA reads TGTGCCAGCTACAGTGGGGCCTACACAGATACGCAGTATTTT. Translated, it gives CASYSGAYTDTQYF.

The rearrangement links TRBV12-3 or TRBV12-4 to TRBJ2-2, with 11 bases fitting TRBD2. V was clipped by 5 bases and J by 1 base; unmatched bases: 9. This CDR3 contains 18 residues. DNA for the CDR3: TGTGCCAGCAGTCTTACTAGCGGGGGTCGAAAGAACACCGGGGAGCTGTTTTTT. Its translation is CASSLTSGGRKNTGELFF.

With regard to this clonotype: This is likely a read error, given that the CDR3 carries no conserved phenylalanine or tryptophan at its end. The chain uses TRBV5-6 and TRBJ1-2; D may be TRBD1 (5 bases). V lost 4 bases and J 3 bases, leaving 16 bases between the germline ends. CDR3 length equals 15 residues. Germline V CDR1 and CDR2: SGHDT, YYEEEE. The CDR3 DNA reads TGTGCCAGCAGCCGACCTCGGGGGATGGACTATGGCTACACCTTA. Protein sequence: CASSRPRGMDYGYTL.

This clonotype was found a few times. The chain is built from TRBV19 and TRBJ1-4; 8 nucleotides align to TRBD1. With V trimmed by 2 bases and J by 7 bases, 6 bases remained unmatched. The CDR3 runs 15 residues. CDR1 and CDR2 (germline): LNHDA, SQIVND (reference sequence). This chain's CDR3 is CASSIPGQGLEKLFF. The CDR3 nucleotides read TGTGCCAGTAGTATACCCGGACAGGGCCTTGAAAAACTGTTTTTT.

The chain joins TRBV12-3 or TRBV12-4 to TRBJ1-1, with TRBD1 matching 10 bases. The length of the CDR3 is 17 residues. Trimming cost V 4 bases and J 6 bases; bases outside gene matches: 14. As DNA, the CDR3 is TGTGCCAGCAGTTCCTATGGCGGGGACAGGGGTGGTTCTGAAGCTTTCTTT. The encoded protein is CASSSYGGDRGGSEAFF.

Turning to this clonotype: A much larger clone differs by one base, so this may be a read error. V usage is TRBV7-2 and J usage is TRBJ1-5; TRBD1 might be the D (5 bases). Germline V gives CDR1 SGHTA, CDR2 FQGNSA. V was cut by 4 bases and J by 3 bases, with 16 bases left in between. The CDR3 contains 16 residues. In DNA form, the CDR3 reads TGTGCCAGCAGCTATGGTTTGTCAGGGACCAATCAGCCCCAGCATTTT. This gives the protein CASSYGLSGTNQPQHF.

The CDR3, as DNA: TGTGCCAGCAGGGACCCCAGGGGCCATGGCTACACCTTC. Translation: CASRDPRGHGYTF. This rearrangement joins TRBV6-5 to TRBJ1-2, with a possible D match to TRBD1 (6 bases). Germline-derived CDR1 and CDR2 are MNHEY and SVGAGI. The CDR3 is 13 amino acids. V gave up 6 bases and J gave up 6 bases, with 14 bases separating them.

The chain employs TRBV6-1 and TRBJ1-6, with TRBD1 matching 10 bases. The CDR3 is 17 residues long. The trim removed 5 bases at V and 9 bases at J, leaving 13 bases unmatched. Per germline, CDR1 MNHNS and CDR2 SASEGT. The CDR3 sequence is CASSSRTGGISGSPLHF. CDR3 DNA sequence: TGTGCCAGCAGTTCCAGGACAGGGGGTATTTCGGGTTCACCCCTCCACTTT.

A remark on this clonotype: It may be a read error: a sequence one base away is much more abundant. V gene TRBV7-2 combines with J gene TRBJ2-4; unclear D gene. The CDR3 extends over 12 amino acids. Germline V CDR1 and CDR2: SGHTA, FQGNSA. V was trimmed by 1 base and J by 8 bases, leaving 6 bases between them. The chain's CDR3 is CASSLGHDIQYF. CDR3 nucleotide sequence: TGTGCCAGCAGCTTAGGTCACGACATTCAGTACTTC.

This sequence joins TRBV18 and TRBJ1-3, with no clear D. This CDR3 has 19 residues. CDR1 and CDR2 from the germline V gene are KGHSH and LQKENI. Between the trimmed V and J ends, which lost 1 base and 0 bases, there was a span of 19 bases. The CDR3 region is CASSPLPGSLDVSGNTIYF. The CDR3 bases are TGTGCCAGCTCACCACTGCCCGGGTCCCTTGATGTCTCTGGAAACACCATATATTTT.

The CDR3 reads CSGSGWRHTEAFF. CDR3 in DNA: TGCAGCGGGTCTGGGTGGAGGCACACTGAAGCTTTCTTT. The rearrangement uses TRBV20-1 and TRBJ1-1; D is ambiguous. Germline V gene data show CDR1 as DFQATT and CDR2 as SNEGSKA (reference sequence). The CDR3 sequence is 13 residues long.